This section outlines one T cell receptor (beta chain) sequence together with its context. The data were taken from a study of blood T cell repertoires in COVID-19. The assay was immunoSEQ multiplex PCR, and TCRdb's table has in-frame clones only and misses some. The profile shows around 300,000 clones, 89% of them singletons. Sequenced: peripheral blood. The TCR originated in a man aged 50-60 years with acute or convalescent COVID-19.

This chain's CDR3 is CAWSEGQNTDTQYF. The CDR3 nucleotides are TGTGCCTGGAGTGAGGGACAGAACACAGATACGCAGTATTTT. The chain links TRBV30 to TRBJ2-3; 7 bases line up with TRBD1. Unmatched junction bases numbered 3, after V lost 1 base and J lost 2 bases. Germline CDR1 GTSNPN, CDR2 SVGIG (reference sequence). This CDR3 region has 14 residues.